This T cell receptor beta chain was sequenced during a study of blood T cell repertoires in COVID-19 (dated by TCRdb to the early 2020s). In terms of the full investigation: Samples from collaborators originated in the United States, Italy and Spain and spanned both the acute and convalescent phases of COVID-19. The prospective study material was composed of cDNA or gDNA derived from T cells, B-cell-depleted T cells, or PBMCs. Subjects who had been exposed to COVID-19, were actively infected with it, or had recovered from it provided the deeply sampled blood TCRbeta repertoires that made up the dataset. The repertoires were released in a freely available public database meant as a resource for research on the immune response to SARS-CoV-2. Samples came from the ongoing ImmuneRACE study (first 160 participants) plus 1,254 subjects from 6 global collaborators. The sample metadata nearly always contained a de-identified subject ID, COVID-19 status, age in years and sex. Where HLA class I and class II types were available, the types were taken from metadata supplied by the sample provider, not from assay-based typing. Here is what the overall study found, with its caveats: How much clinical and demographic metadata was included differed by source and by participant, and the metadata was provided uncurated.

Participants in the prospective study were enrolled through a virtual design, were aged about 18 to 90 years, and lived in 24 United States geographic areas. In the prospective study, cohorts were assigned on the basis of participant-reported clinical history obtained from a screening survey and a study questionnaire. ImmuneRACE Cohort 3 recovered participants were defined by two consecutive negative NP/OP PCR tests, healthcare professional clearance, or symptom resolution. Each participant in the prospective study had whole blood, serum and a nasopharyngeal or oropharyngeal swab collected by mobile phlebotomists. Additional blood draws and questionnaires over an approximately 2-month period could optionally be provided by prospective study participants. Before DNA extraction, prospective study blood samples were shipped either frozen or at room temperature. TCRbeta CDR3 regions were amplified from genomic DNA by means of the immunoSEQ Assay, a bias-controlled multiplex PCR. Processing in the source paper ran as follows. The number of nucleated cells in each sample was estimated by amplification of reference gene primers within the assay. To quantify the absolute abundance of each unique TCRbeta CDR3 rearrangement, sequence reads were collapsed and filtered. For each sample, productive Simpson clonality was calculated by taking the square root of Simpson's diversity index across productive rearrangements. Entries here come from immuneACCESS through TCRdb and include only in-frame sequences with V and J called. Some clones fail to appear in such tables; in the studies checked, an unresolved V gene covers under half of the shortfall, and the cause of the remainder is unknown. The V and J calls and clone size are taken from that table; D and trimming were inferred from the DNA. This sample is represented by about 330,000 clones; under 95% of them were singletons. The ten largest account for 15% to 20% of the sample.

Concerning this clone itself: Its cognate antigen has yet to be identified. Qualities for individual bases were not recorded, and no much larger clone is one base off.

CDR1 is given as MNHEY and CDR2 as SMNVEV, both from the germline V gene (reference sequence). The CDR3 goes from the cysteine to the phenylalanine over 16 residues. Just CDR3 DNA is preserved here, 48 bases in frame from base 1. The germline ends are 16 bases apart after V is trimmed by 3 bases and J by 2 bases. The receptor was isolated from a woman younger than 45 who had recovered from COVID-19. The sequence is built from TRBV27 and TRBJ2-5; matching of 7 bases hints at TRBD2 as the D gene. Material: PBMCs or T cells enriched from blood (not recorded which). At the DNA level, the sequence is TGTGCCAGCAGTTTTGGGCGGGGGCGGGAACAAGAGACCCAGTACTTC. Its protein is CASSFGRGREQETQYF.